The T cell receptor (beta chain) described here comes from a study of shared clonotypes between healthy human individuals. The study, taken as a whole, reports: On the whole, naive subsets had larger estimated richness than memory subsets had. Large depth notwithstanding, sorted-subset sequencing proved incomplete by rarefaction.

With 6 bases removed from V and 6 bases from J, the gap between germline ends came to 14 bases. The CDR3 length is 14 residues. CDR1 MNHEY and CDR2 SMNVEV come from the germline V gene (reference sequence). For this clone: Its specificity is not known.

The donors, all of them Caucasian adults, lived in Nashville, Tennessee. Here immunoSEQ multiplex PCR was the method, and the copy in TCRdb shows in-frame clones only, minus some. Altogether over a million clones are present, more than 95% being singletons, with the ten largest covering over 1%. The TCR originated in a man aged 25 to 45 in good health. The gene calls are TRBV27 and TRBJ2-2; possibly TRBD1 or TRBD2 for D (5 bases each). Material: naive CD4+ T cells sorted from blood. Subset in this sample: CD45RA+ positively selected. The CDR3 region has the DNA TGTGCCAGCAGAGTCGCTCTGGGGGCCGGGGAGCTGTTTTTT. This sequence encodes CASRVALGAGELFF.